The clone carrying this T cell receptor (beta chain) was seen many times. Its antigen remains unidentified. This sample is part of a study of T cell repertoires in cytomegalovirus infection. Turning to the study itself: Both CMV infection and a matching HLA type were indicated by public TCR beta signatures. Study-wide results and limits: There were HLA-C-restricted CMV-specific TCR beta clonotypes dominating the ex vivo response. Cumulative public TCR beta family frequency identified carriers of CMV plus the relevant HLA.

TCRdb ran MiXCR on the reads and lists one entry per CDR3 protein. The top ten clones hold roughly 1.7% of a sample with 200,000 to 300,000 distinct CDR3 sequences, 12% of them seen once. This CDR3 is 13 amino acids long. Germline loops: CDR1 SGHTA, CDR2 FQGNSA. V lost 6 bases, J lost 8 bases, and 13 bases lay in between. The receptor was isolated from a human donor in good health (CMV status not recorded). Some clones in this sample may be carry-over from other donors' samples. The chain links TRBV7-2 to TRBJ2-2, with D maybe TRBD2 (5 bases). The material sequenced was PBMCs. The CDR3 nucleotides are TGTGCCAGCAGTTACTACGGGGAAGGGGAGCTGTTTTTT. Translated, it gives CASSYYGEGELFF.